This entry describes one TCR beta chain. Its antigen is not identified. CDR1 and CDR2 (germline): LGHNA, YSLEER. There are 15 residues in the CDR3. Trimming left V 0 bases short and J 7 bases short, with 15 bases between. The sample belongs to a study of T cell responses to AZD1222 COVID-19 vaccine. Study background: Doses given second, at about 4 or about 12 weeks, were pooled. The study, taken as a whole, reports: None of the repertoires were sampled until the peak T cell response had passed. Clonal diversity was possibly underestimated; the donors were predominantly white British and more often female. Variant regions that are unmutated are reportedly the target of nearly half of spike-specific TCRs.

Some clones are missing from TCRdb's copy, which holds only in-frame ones; the method was immunoSEQ multiplex PCR. The sample lists about 110,000 clones, 82% occurring once. The source is an adult in good health. This rearrangement joins TRBV4-3 to TRBJ1-1; the D is unclear. This specimen was peripheral blood, taken on day 0 of AZD1222 vaccination. The CDR3 DNA reads TGCGCCAGCAGCCAAGACTCCTTTGGCGGGATTGAAGCTTTCTTT. As protein: CASSQDSFGGIEAFF.